The T cell receptor (beta chain) described here comes from a study of regulatory T cells in long-lasting Graves disease. Study-level findings and limits: Fewer public clonotypes were shared by new patients (approximately 970) than by persistent patients (around 2,800). Thyroid tissue went unexamined; only peripheral blood was analyzed.

CDR3 length equals 15 residues. J was trimmed by 4 bases and V by 2 bases; bases with no gene match: 5. Germline CDR1 reads MNHEY; CDR2 reads SVGEGT. Time point indicated: persistent/refractory GD, antithyroid drugs over 5 years with positive TRAb. Extracted PBMC RNA gave rise to the TCR library. Researchers made TCR beta libraries by using iRepertoire HTBI primers and running Arm-PCR on CDR3 regions. MiXCR, applied by TCRdb to the multiplex PCR reads, yields one record per CDR3 protein. The sample consists of 310,000 or so distinct CDR3 sequences, around 23% of them appearing once. Turning to this clonotype: The antigen remains undetermined.

This sequence originates from a female donor with Graves disease. V and J are TRBV6-2 or TRBV6-3 and TRBJ2-5; 9 bases match TRBD1. The source material was peripheral blood mononuclear cells (PBMCs), sampled when the disease was refractory, from a patient treated with antithyroid drugs. CDR3 sequence reads: CASSYGTGIGETQYF. In nucleotides, the CDR3 is TGTGCCAGCAGTTACGGGACAGGGATCGGAGAGACCCAGTACTTC.